This T cell receptor (beta chain) derives from a study of shared clonotypes between healthy human individuals. Only one count was recorded for this clone. Clones were read by immunoSEQ multiplex PCR, and TCRdb kept only the in-frame ones, dropping some. The sample lists some 2.1 million clones, just under 95% occurring once. CD8 cells regarded as naive lacked CD45RO, were positively chosen for CCR7, and omitted terminally differentiated effector memory CD45RA+ cells. The CDR3 contains 14 residues. J was trimmed by 5 bases and V by 5 bases; bases with no gene match: 6. CDR1 is LNHDA, CDR2 SQIVND, per germline (reference sequence).

The sequenced sample was naive CD8+ T cells from PBMCs. The chain carries TRBV19 and TRBJ2-7, with 10 bases identical to TRBD2. The sequence derives from a man aged 18 to 35 in good health. Some clones in this sample may be carry-over from other donors' samples. CDR3 loop: CASSLAGGSHEQYF. The DNA for the CDR3 is TGTGCCAGTAGTTTAGCGGGAGGATCCCACGAGCAGTACTTC.